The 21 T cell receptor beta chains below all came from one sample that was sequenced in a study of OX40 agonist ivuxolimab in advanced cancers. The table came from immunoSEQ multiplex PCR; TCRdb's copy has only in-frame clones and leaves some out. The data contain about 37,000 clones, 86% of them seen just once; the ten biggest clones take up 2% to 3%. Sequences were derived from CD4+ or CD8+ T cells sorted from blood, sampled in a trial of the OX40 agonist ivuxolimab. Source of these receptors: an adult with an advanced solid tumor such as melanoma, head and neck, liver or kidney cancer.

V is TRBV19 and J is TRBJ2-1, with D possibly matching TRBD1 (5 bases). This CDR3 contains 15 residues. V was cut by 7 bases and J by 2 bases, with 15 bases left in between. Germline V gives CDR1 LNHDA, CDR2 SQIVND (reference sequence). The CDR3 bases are TGTGCCAGTAAGCAACAGGTTGGAACCTACAATGAGCAGTTCTTC. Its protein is CASKQQVGTYNEQFF.

CDR3 in DNA: TGTGCCATCAGTGAGGCAACTAATAGCAATCAGCCCCAGCATTTT. This codes for CAISEATNSNQPQHF. The chain has TRBV10-3 and TRBJ1-5; unclear D gene. V was shortened by 2 bases and J by 0 bases, with 8 bases between the two germline ends. The germline gives CDR1 ENHRY, CDR2 SYGVKD. The CDR3 is made up of 15 amino acids.

The CDR3 DNA follows: TGTGCCAGTAGTGGGACGGACGCTAACTATGGCTACACCTTC. Translated: CASSGTDANYGYTF. The chain has TRBV19 and TRBJ1-2, with a tentative D call TRBD1 (5 bases). Per germline, CDR1 LNHDA and CDR2 SQIVND (reference sequence). Trimming stripped 5 bases from V and 0 bases from J, with 10 bases between. The CDR3 totals 14 residues.

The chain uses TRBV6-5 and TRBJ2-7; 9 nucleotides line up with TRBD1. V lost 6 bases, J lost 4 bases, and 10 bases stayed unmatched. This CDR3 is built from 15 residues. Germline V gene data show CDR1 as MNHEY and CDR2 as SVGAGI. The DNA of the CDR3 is TGTGCCAGCAGGAAACTCCGGGACAGGGTGTACGAGCAGTACTTC. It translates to CASRKLRDRVYEQYF.

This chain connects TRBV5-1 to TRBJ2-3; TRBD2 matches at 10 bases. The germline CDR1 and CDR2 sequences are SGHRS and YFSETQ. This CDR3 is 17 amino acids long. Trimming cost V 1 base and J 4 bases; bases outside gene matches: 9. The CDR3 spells CASSLLSGGRPADTQYF. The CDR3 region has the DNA TGCGCCAGCAGCTTGCTTAGCGGGGGGAGACCGGCAGATACGCAGTATTTT.

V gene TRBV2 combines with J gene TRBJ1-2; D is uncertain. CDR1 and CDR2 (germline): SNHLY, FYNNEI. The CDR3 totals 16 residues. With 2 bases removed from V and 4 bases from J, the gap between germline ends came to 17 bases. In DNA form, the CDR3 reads TGTGCCAGCAGTGAAATGCGGGGATTCAGGCCCTATGGCTACACCTTC. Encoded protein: CASSEMRGFRPYGYTF. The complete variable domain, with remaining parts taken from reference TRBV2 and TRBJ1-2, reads EPEVTQTPSHQVTQMGQEVILRCVPISNHLYFYWYRQILGQKVEFLVSFYNNEISEKSEIFDDQFSVERPDGSNFTLKIRSTKLEDSAMYFCASSEMRGFRPYGYTFGSGTRLTVV.

The CDR3 DNA reads TGTGCCAGCAGTGCCCAGGGGGAGGCCATATATTTT. This codes for CASSAQGEAIYF. The V gene is TRBV2, the J gene TRBJ1-3; 7 bases line up with TRBD1. Germline values: CDR1 SNHLY, CDR2 FYNNEI. Germline trimming cut 4 bases from V and 11 bases from J; bases unmatched to any gene: 5. The CDR3 has 12 residues.

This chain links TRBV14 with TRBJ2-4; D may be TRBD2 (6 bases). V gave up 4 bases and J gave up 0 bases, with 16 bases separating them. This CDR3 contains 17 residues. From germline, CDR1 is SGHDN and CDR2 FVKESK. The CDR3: CASSRGGMTLAKNIQYF. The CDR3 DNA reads TGTGCCAGCAGCCGTGGAGGGATGACCTTAGCCAAAAACATTCAGTACTTC.

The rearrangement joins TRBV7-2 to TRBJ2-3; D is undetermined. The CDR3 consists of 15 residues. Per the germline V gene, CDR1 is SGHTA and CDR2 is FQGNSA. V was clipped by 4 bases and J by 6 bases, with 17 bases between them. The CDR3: CASSSSKTLRDTQYF. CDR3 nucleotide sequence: TGTGCCAGCAGCTCTAGTAAAACTCTGAGGGATACGCAGTATTTT.

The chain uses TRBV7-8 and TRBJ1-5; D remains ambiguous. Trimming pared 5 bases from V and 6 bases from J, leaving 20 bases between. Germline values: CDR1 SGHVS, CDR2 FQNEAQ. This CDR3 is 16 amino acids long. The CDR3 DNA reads TGTGCCAGCAGCGAAAGACCCGGAGAGGGAGGTCAGCCCCAGCATTTT. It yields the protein CASSERPGEGGQPQHF. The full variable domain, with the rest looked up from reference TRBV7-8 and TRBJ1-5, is GAGVSQSPRYKVAKRGQDVALRCDPISGHVSLFWYQQALGQGPEFLTYFQNEAQLDKSGLPSDRFFAERPEGSVSTLKIQRTQQEDSAVYLCASSERPGEGGQPQHFGDGTRLSIL.

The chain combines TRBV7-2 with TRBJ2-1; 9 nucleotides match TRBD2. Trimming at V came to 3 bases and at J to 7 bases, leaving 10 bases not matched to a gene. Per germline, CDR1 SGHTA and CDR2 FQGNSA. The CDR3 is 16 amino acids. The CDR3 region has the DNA TGTGCCAGCAGCTTTGGAGCCGGGACTAGCAGAAATGAGCAGTTCTTC. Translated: CASSFGAGTSRNEQFF.

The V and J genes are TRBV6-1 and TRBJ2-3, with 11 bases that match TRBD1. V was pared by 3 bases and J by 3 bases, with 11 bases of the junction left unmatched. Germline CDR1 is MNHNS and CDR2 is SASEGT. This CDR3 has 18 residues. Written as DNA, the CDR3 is TGTGCCAGCAGTGATAATCTGAGGACAGGGGGCCGGACAGATACGCAGTATTTT. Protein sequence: CASSDNLRTGGRTDTQYF.

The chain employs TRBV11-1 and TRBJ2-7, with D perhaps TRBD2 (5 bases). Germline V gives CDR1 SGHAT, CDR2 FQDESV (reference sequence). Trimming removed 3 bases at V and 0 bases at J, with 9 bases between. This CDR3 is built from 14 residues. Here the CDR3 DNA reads TGTGCCAGCAGCTTGGGGAGCCCCTCCTACGAGCAGTACTTC. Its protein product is CASSLGSPSYEQYF.

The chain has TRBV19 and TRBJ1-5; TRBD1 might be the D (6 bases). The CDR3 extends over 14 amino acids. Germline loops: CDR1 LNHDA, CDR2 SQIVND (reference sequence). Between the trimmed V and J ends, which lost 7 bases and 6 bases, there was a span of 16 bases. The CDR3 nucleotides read TGTGCCAGTACCCCCAGGGGTGGGGGTCAGCCCCAGCATTTT. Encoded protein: CASTPRGGGQPQHF.

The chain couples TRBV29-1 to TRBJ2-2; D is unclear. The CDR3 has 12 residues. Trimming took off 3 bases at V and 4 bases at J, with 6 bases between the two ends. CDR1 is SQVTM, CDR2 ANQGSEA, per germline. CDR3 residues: CSVDGSTGELFF. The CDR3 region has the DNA TGCAGCGTTGACGGTTCCACCGGGGAGCTGTTTTTT.

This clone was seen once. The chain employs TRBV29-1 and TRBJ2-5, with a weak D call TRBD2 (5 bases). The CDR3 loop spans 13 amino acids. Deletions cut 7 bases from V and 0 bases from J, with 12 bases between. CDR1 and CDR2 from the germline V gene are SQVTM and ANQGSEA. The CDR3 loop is CSGGLLYQETQYF. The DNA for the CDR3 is TGCAGCGGCGGACTGCTGTACCAAGAGACCCAGTACTTC.

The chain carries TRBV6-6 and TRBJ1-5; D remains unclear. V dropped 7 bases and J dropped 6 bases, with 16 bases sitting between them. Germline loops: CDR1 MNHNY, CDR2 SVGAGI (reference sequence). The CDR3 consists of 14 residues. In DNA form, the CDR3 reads TGTGCCAGCATCCAAAACCTCGGAGGTCAGCCCCAGCATTTT. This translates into CASIQNLGGQPQHF.

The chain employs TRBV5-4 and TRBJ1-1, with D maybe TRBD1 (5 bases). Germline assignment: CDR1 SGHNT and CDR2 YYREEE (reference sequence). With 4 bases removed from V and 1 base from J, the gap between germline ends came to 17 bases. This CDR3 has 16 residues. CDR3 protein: CASSQGAGTSNTEAFF. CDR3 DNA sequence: TGTGCCAGCAGCCAAGGGGCCGGGACGTCGAACACTGAAGCTTTCTTT.

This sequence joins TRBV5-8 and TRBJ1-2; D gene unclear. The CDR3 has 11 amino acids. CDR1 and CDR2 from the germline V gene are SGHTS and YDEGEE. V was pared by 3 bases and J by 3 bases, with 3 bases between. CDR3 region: CASSSYYGYTF. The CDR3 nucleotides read TGTGCCAGCAGCTCTTACTATGGCTACACCTTC.

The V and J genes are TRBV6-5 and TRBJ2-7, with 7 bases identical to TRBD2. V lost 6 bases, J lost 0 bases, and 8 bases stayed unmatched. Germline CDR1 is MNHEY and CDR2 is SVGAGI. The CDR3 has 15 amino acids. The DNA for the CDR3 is TGTGCCAGCAGGACGGGGGGAACTAACTCCTACGAGCAGTACTTC. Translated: CASRTGGTNSYEQYF.

The CDR3 DNA reads as TGTGCCAGCAGCTTGGGCCAGGGATCCTATGGCTACACCTTC. This gives the protein CASSLGQGSYGYTF. V usage is TRBV5-5 and J usage is TRBJ1-2; D is possibly TRBD1 (5 bases). The CDR3 runs 14 residues. V lost 0 bases, J lost 4 bases, and 10 bases lay in between. CDR1 is SGHKS and CDR2 is YYEKEE in the germline V gene (reference sequence).